This T cell receptor (beta chain) was identified in a study of cytomegalovirus exposure and HLA in healthy donors. This clone was observed once. The PCR contained 60 Vbeta and 13 Jbeta primers. Assay: immunoSEQ multiplex PCR; the TCRdb copy retains only in-frame clones and omits some. The table shows roughly 84,000 clones, with around 77% occurring only once. This clonotype was obtained from a man between 50 and 59 years old in good health and CMV-seronegative. The sequenced sample consisted of PBMCs.

Written as DNA, the CDR3 is TGTGCCAGCAGCTTAGGAGGGGGCGAGGTGGCTTTCTTT. Its protein is CASSLGGGEVAFF. V gene TRBV11-1 combines with J gene TRBJ1-1; 7 positions match TRBD1. The V gene end was trimmed by 1 base and the J gene end by 11 bases; junction bases not matched to a gene: 7. Germline-derived CDR1 and CDR2 are SGHAT and FQDESV (reference sequence). CDR3 length: 13 amino acids.